Below, one TCR beta chain is given with its context. This clone appeared a few times. Its antigen is currently not known. No much larger clonotype is one base removed from it; base qualities were not supplied. Other DNA sequences in the sample encode the same CDR3. Library prep was done by the immunoSEQ multiplex PCR assay. RNA was extracted from all samples and reverse transcribed into cDNA, which served as template for TCR sequencing. SuperScript III was used to make first-strand cDNA, primed with a 2:1 mix of oligo-dT and random hexamers. Amplification bias was assessed with a synthetic immune receptor repertoire, and residual bias was removed computationally. The original methods were these. Raw reads were preprocessed to remove errors, and CDR3 was defined according to IMGT conventions as the region from the conserved cysteine to phenylalanine. Clonality was calculated as 1 minus Shannon entropy normalized by log2 of the number of productive unique TCRs. Scalp TCRbeta sequences were cross-referenced with sorted blood CD4 and CD8 repertoires so that the CD4 or CD8 identity of scalp clones could be inferred. TCRdb mirrors the immuneACCESS table, restricted to in-frame sequences. Some clones are absent from its copies; in checked studies, under half trace to an unresolved V gene, and the reason for the others is unknown. Clone size and the V and J calls come from that table; the DNA yielded D and trimming. The sample table contains some 4,600 clones; only one count was recorded for about three fifths of them. The top ten clonotypes cover around a tenth of the sample.

The sample is drawn from a study of CD8+ T cells in alopecia areata (dated by TCRdb to 2017 to 2018). A note on the overall study: The treated patients, all with moderate-to-severe alopecia areata, were enrolled in an open-label pilot trial of oral tofacitinib given at 5 to 10 mg twice daily. Tofacitinib was administered for 6 to 18 months, and 6 months of follow-up off drug were then conducted to assess delayed response and recurrence. For the treated patients, the SALT score, which quantifies what percentage of scalp surface area is affected, served as the measure of disease severity. High-throughput TCRbeta sequencing was used to examine T cell clonal expansion in alopecia areata in both the C3H/HeJ mouse model and human patients. Human TCRbeta sequencing covered scalp tissue and sorted CD4+ and CD8+ peripheral blood T cells from patchy and totalis/universalis alopecia areata patients and healthy controls. Biopsies were taken from tofacitinib-treated patients at baseline and again at 4 and 24 weeks into treatment, and several of those patients also had a later scalp biopsy. Scalp clonality was compared among normal scalp (n=4), patchy alopecia areata scalp (n=8), and alopecia totalis/universalis scalp (n=8). RNA was extracted with the PAXgene miRNA kit for fixed scalp, the miRNeasy kit for PBMCs, and the RNeasy kit for mouse skin. Amplification of TCRbeta CDR3 regions was done by immunoSEQ multiplex PCR using 35 Vbeta forward primers and 13 Jbeta reverse primers.

Overall study outcomes, separate from this receptor: Lesional scalp, especially in alopecia totalis/universalis, showed higher clonality and more expanded CD8+ clones than normal scalp, suggesting antigenic drive. TCR sequences shared between patients were less clear than in mice, possibly partly because of HLA diversity in the patient population. Scalp clonality and the number of expanded CD8+ clones among the top 100 scalp clones were significantly decreased by tofacitinib. During tofacitinib treatment, many expanded lesional clones remained in scalp and blood, and this persistence may partly explain relapse after treatment is stopped. Unlike mouse skin, where gammadelta T cells dominate, normal human skin contains resident alphabeta T cells that get sequenced too, which complicates analysis of the scalp TCR repertoire. Because the treated cohort was small and had just a single nonresponder, larger studies are needed to establish links between baseline CD8+ expansion and response.

V gives up 4 bases and J gives up 3 bases, and the segment between their germline ends measures 16 bases. Based on the germline V gene, the CDR1 and CDR2 sequences are SGDLS and YYNGEE. Spanning cysteine to phenylalanine, the CDR3 consists of 16 amino acids. CDR3 DNA only is kept here, 48 bases in frame from base 1. In light of the paper, this sample's treatment or condition label describes: oral pan-JAK inhibitor, 5-10 mg twice daily. Lesional scalp punch biopsies and peripheral blood were obtained from alopecia areata patients. Human scalp biopsies went straight into PAXgene tissue containers for immediate fixation.

Recombination connected TRBV9 to TRBJ2-2; the D gene is perhaps TRBD2, on 7 matching bases. The clonotype was recovered from a human donor with alopecia areata. Specimen: skin, collected at roughly week 36, from a patient treated with tofacitinib. The CDR3 protein is CASSPRGGADTGELFF. The bases are TGTGCCAGCAGCCCTAGGGGGGGAGCGGACACCGGGGAGCTGTTTTTT.